Sequencing of this T cell receptor beta chain was carried out in a study of CD8 T cells in Susac syndrome. Trimming shortened V by 1 base and J by 4 bases, and 17 bases separated the two germline ends. Per germline, CDR1 LGHDT and CDR2 YNNKEL (reference sequence). The CDR3 consists of 17 residues. The authors reverse transcribed roughly 0.5 to 1 ug RNA with random hexamers. TCRdb reanalysed the immunoSEQ multiplex PCR reads using MiXCR and keeps one entry per CDR3 protein. The sample has over 95,000 distinct CDR3 sequences, 92% seen once; the top ten hold approximately 0.11%. The genes are TRBV3-1 and TRBJ1-5, with TRBD1 as a possible D gene (5 bases). This clonotype was obtained from a human donor in good health. Sequencing was performed on CD8+ T cells from PBMCs. The CDR3 DNA sequence: TGTGCCAGCAGCCAAGGGCCCCGGGCAAGGGGTAATCAGCCCCAGCATTTT. It specifies CASSQGPRARGNQPQHF.